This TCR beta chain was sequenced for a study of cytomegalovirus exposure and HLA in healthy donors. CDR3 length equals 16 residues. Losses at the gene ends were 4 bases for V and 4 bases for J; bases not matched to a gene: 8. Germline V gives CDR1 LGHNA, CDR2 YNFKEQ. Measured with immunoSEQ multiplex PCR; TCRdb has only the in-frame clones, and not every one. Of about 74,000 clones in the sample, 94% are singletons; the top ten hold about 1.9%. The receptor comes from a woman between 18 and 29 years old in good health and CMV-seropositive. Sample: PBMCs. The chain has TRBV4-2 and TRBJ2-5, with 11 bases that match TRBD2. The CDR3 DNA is TGTGCCAGCAGCCGGGCTAGCGGGGGGCTGGGAGAGACCCAGTACTTC. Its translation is CASSRASGGLGETQYF.